The rows below give T cell receptor beta chains drawn from one sample of a study of blood T cell repertoires in COVID-19. Assay used: immunoSEQ multiplex PCR; TCRdb lists only in-frame clones, some missing. The data hold 250,000 to 300,000 clones, with around four fifths observed a single time. Material for sequencing was peripheral blood. These receptors came from a man in his sixties who had recovered from COVID-19. CDR3s include the opening cysteine and the closing phenylalanine or tryptophan. D genes are given only for firm matches. Size tells how often a clone was seen (once, few, many) or the class of an expanded clone, and some rows leave it out.

v_call: TRBV6-5; clone_size: NA; j_call: TRBJ1-2; d_call: TRBD1; cdr3_aa: CASRGGTGLNYGYTF; cdr3_nt: TGTGCCAGCAGGGGGGGGACAGGACTCAACTATGGCTACACCTTC
v_call: TRBV6-5; clone_size: once; j_call: TRBJ1-1; d_call: NA; cdr3_aa: CASRAERVNTEAFF; cdr3_nt: TGTGCCAGCAGGGCTGAACGGGTGAACACTGAAGCTTTCTTT
v_call: TRBV30; clone_size: NA; j_call: TRBJ1-1; d_call: TRBD1; cdr3_aa: CAWTPGQGYTEAFF; cdr3_nt: TGTGCCTGGACCCCCGGACAGGGATACACTGAAGCTTTCTTT
v_call: TRBV20-1; clone_size: NA; j_call: TRBJ2-5; d_call: NA; cdr3_aa: CSAADQETQYF; cdr3_nt: TGCAGTGCCGCGGACCAAGAGACCCAGTACTTC
v_call: TRBV6-1; clone_size: NA; j_call: TRBJ1-5; d_call: NA; cdr3_aa: CASSVSGLSIGQPQHF; cdr3_nt: TGTGCCAGCAGTGTATCAGGGTTAAGCATAGGTCAGCCCCAGCATTTT
v_call: TRBV5-4; clone_size: NA; j_call: TRBJ2-5; d_call: NA; cdr3_aa: CASSRGGASGQETQYF; cdr3_nt: TGTGCCAGCAGCCGCGGAGGGGCTTCGGGTCAAGAGACCCAGTACTTC
v_call: TRBV18; clone_size: few; j_call: TRBJ1-5; d_call: TRBD1; cdr3_aa: CASSPTQGVVSNQPQHF; cdr3_nt: TGTGCCAGCTCACCGACACAGGGGGTTGTTAGCAATCAGCCCCAGCATTTT
v_call: TRBV11-2; clone_size: NA; j_call: TRBJ2-1; d_call: NA; cdr3_aa: CASSLALTGINEQFF; cdr3_nt: TGTGCCAGCAGCTTAGCCTTAACAGGGATTAATGAGCAGTTCTTC
v_call: TRBV12-5; clone_size: NA; j_call: TRBJ1-1; d_call: NA; cdr3_aa: CASGLGTVFAEAFF; cdr3_nt: TGTGCTAGTGGTTTGGGTACTGTTTTCGCTGAAGCTTTCTTT
v_call: TRBV30; clone_size: NA; j_call: TRBJ2-1; d_call: TRBD2; cdr3_aa: CAWRLAGGWDEQFF; cdr3_nt: TGTGCCTGGAGACTAGCGGGAGGTTGGGATGAGCAGTTCTTC
v_call: TRBV30; clone_size: NA; j_call: TRBJ2-7; d_call: NA; cdr3_aa: CAWSVRGGTYEQYF; cdr3_nt: TGTGCCTGGAGTGTGAGGGGGGGGACCTACGAGCAGTACTTC
v_call: TRBV7-2; clone_size: once; j_call: TRBJ2-5; d_call: NA; cdr3_aa: CASSPRGETQYF; cdr3_nt: TGTGCCAGCAGCCCCAGAGGCGAGACCCAGTACTTC
v_call: TRBV25-1; clone_size: NA; j_call: TRBJ1-1; d_call: NA; cdr3_aa: CASSITSLGHSTEAFF; cdr3_nt: TGTGCCAGCAGTATTACTTCGTTGGGGCACTCAACTGAAGCTTTCTTT
v_call: TRBV7-9; clone_size: NA; j_call: TRBJ1-6; d_call: TRBD1; cdr3_aa: CASSFDRGPSPLHF; cdr3_nt: TGTGCCAGCAGCTTCGACAGGGGGCCTTCACCCCTCCACTTT
v_call: TRBV12-3/TRBV12-4; clone_size: NA; j_call: TRBJ1-2; d_call: NA; cdr3_aa: CASSFFGTGGYTF; cdr3_nt: TGTGCCAGCAGTTTTTTTGGGACTGGGGGCTACACCTTC
v_call: TRBV3-1/TRBV3-2; clone_size: NA; j_call: TRBJ1-1; d_call: NA; cdr3_aa: CASSQGRWAFF; cdr3_nt: TGTGCCAGCAGCCAAGGGCGGTGGGCTTTCTTT
v_call: TRBV9; clone_size: NA; j_call: TRBJ2-1; d_call: TRBD2; cdr3_aa: CASSVGSGGSYNEQFF; cdr3_nt: TGTGCCAGCAGCGTAGGAAGCGGGGGCTCCTACAATGAGCAGTTCTTC
v_call: TRBV5-1; clone_size: NA; j_call: TRBJ2-1; d_call: NA; cdr3_aa: CASSSRINNEQFF; cdr3_nt: TGCGCCAGCAGCTCCAGGATAAACAATGAGCAGTTCTTC
v_call: TRBV6-1; clone_size: NA; j_call: TRBJ1-5; d_call: NA; cdr3_aa: CASSEGAWGNQPQHF; cdr3_nt: TGTGCCAGCAGTGAAGGGGCGTGGGGCAATCAGCCCCAGCATTTT
v_call: TRBV6-6; clone_size: NA; j_call: TRBJ1-4; d_call: TRBD1; cdr3_aa: CASSSRLIQGAEKLFF; cdr3_nt: TGTGCCAGCAGTTCCCGACTCATACAGGGGGCGGAAAAACTGTTTTTT
v_call: TRBV28; clone_size: NA; j_call: TRBJ1-5; d_call: NA; cdr3_aa: CASTPTDGGGQPQHF; cdr3_nt: TGTGCCAGCACCCCGACAGACGGCGGGGGACAGCCCCAGCATTTT
v_call: TRBV2; clone_size: NA; j_call: TRBJ1-6; d_call: TRBD1; cdr3_aa: CASRAQGTRNSPLHF; cdr3_nt: TGTGCCAGCAGGGCACAGGGGACCAGAAATTCACCCCTCCACTTT
v_call: TRBV7-9; clone_size: once; j_call: TRBJ2-5; d_call: NA; cdr3_aa: CASSFRGQVGETQYF; cdr3_nt: TGTGCCAGCAGCTTCCGGGGTCAGGTAGGGGAGACCCAGTACTTC
v_call: TRBV29-1; clone_size: NA; j_call: TRBJ1-2; d_call: NA; cdr3_aa: CSVGSLLGQVSGYTF; cdr3_nt: TGCAGCGTTGGATCCCTGTTAGGACAAGTTAGTGGCTACACCTTC
v_call: TRBV3-1/TRBV3-2; clone_size: NA; j_call: TRBJ2-2; d_call: NA; cdr3_aa: CASSQPLGSGTGELFF; cdr3_nt: TGTGCCAGCAGCCAACCACTAGGATCGGGTACCGGGGAGCTGTTTTTT
v_call: TRBV15; clone_size: NA; j_call: TRBJ2-7; d_call: TRBD1; cdr3_aa: CATSRDKDREYEQYF; cdr3_nt: TGTGCCACCAGCAGAGATAAGGACAGGGAGTACGAGCAGTACTTC
v_call: TRBV5-1; clone_size: NA; j_call: TRBJ2-7; d_call: NA; cdr3_aa: CASSLVAETYEQYF; cdr3_nt: TGCGCCAGCAGCTTGGTGGCGGAAACCTACGAGCAGTACTTC
v_call: TRBV5-4; clone_size: NA; j_call: TRBJ1-1; d_call: NA; cdr3_aa: CASSVGGRNTEAFF; cdr3_nt: TGTGCCAGCAGCGTGGGCGGGCGGAACACTGAAGCTTTCTTT
v_call: TRBV12-5; clone_size: once; j_call: TRBJ2-3; d_call: NA; cdr3_aa: CASGLGRGGADTQYF; cdr3_nt: TGTGCTAGTGGTTTGGGGCGGGGTGGGGCAGATACGCAGTATTTT